A selection of T cell receptor beta chains follows, all from one sample in a study of cytomegalovirus exposure and HLA in healthy donors. The data were produced by immunoSEQ multiplex PCR, yet TCRdb's version contains in-frame clones alone and is incomplete. Among some 110,000 clones, around 67% were seen once, and the ten largest hold around 5%. Material: PBMCs. The source of these receptors is a man between 60 and 70 years old in good health and CMV-seropositive. Each CDR3 is given with its conserved first and last residue. The D gene is left open where the match is weak. Size is stated for part of the rows, as once, few or many counts, or as a class when the clone is expanded.

clone_size,j_call,d_call,v_call,cdr3_nt,cdr3_aa
NA,TRBJ2-1,TRBD1,TRBV6-1,TGTGCCAGCAGGTTGGACAGGGCCAACTACAATGAGCAGTTCTTC,CASRLDRANYNEQFF
NA,TRBJ1-1,TRBD1,TRBV18,TGTGCCAGCTCACCGACCCCAGGGGACAGGCTGAACACTGAAGCTTTCTTT,CASSPTPGDRLNTEAFF
few,TRBJ1-6,TRBD1,TRBV6-4,TGTGCCAGCAGTGACGGGGGGACAGAGACACCCCTCCACTTT,CASSDGGTETPLHF
NA,TRBJ1-5,NA,TRBV14,TGTGCCAGCAGCCAAGATCCAGGGTGGAGCAATCAGCCCCAGCATTTT,CASSQDPGWSNQPQHF
few,TRBJ1-2,TRBD1,TRBV9,TGTGCCAGCAGCGCCGGATGGCAGGGGGATGGCTACACCTTC,CASSAGWQGDGYTF
NA,TRBJ2-3,TRBD1,TRBV25-1,TGTGCCAGCAGTGTCGGGACAGGGGGCTTAGATACGCAGTATTTT,CASSVGTGGLDTQYF
once,TRBJ2-7,TRBD1,TRBV5-4,TGTGCCAGCAGCTCTCGGACAGGCAATTCGGGGTGGGAGCAGTACTTC,CASSSRTGNSGWEQYF
NA,TRBJ2-7,TRBD1,TRBV2,TGTGCCACCCGAAGGGGGCAATTGTACGAGCAGTACTTC,CATRRGQLYEQYF
NA,TRBJ2-3,TRBD1,TRBV5-1,TGCGCCAGCAGCCCCTGGGACAGGGGTATCGAAGATACGCAGTATTTT,CASSPWDRGIEDTQYF
NA,TRBJ1-5,TRBD1,TRBV12-5,TGTGCTAGTGGTCCGGGACAGTATAGCAATCAGCCCCAGCATTTT,CASGPGQYSNQPQHF
NA,TRBJ2-2,NA,TRBV19,TGTGCCAGTAGCCAACTCGGTCGGGGTTCGAACACCGGGGAGCTGTTTTTT,CASSQLGRGSNTGELFF
NA,TRBJ1-2,NA,TRBV6-1,TGTGCCAGCAGTGAAGGCCCAGCTAACTATGGCTACACCTTC,CASSEGPANYGYTF
medium-sized,TRBJ2-2,NA,TRBV5-4,TGTGCCAGCAGCTCGTACGGGGTCAGCGGCGGGGAGCTGTTTTTT,CASSSYGVSGGELFF
NA,TRBJ1-2,TRBD1,TRBV5-5,TGTGCCAGCAGCTTGGGCCACAGGGGTCTCGGTGGCTACACCTTC,CASSLGHRGLGGYTF
many,TRBJ1-6,NA,TRBV6-6,TGTGCCAGCAGTTACGGCCTGAATAATTCACCCCTCCACTTT,CASSYGLNNSPLHF
NA,TRBJ2-2,TRBD1,TRBV5-1,TGCGCCAGCAGTCGGACAGGGGGGTCACTGCGGAACACCGGGGAGCTGTTTTTT,CASSRTGGSLRNTGELFF
NA,TRBJ1-5,NA,TRBV19,TGTGCCAGTAGTCCCCTGAATCAGCCCCAGCATTTT,CASSPLNQPQHF
NA,TRBJ1-1,TRBD1,TRBV4-1,TGCGCCAGCAGCCAACCAGGGGGCGCTGAAGCTTTCTTT,CASSQPGGAEAFF
NA,TRBJ1-1,NA,TRBV18,TGTGCCAGCTCACCAGGGGGCAGTCTTCGAACTGAAGCTTTCTTT,CASSPGGSLRTEAFF
NA,TRBJ2-2,NA,TRBV18,TGTGCCAGCTCACCAGTGGCTGCAGGGGCCGGGGAGCTGTTTTTT,CASSPVAAGAGELFF
NA,TRBJ2-7,NA,TRBV10-3,TGTGCCATCAGTGAGTCTGGGCGGGAAACCTACGAGCAGTACTTC,CAISESGRETYEQYF
NA,TRBJ2-5,NA,TRBV6-1,TGTGCCAGCACCCTAACCCCTCACTGGGGAGGGACCCAGTACTTC,CASTLTPHWGGTQYF
NA,TRBJ1-2,TRBD1,TRBV5-4,TGTGCCAGCAGCTTTGCACAGGGGGACTATGGCTACACCTTC,CASSFAQGDYGYTF
NA,TRBJ2-5,TRBD1,TRBV2,TGTGCCAGCAGTGGGACAGGCCAAGAGACCCAGTACTTC,CASSGTGQETQYF
NA,TRBJ2-7,NA,TRBV27,TGTGCCAGCAGTTTATACGCAGGGGGGTCCTCCTACGAGCAGTACTTC,CASSLYAGGSSYEQYF
NA,TRBJ2-2,TRBD2,TRBV5-1,TGCGCCAGCCGCTACGGGGGGGCAAACACCGGGGAGCTGTTTTTT,CASRYGGANTGELFF
NA,TRBJ1-4,TRBD1,TRBV12-5,TGTGCTAGTGGCTCCCAGACAGGGGGCCATGAAAAACTGTTTTTT,CASGSQTGGHEKLFF
NA,TRBJ1-1,NA,TRBV28,TGTGCCAGCAGTTTGGGCCCCCTGCGGGACACTGAAGCTTTCTTT,CASSLGPLRDTEAFF
NA,TRBJ2-3,NA,TRBV6-1,TGTGCCAGCAGTGCCCTCCCTAGCACAGATACGCAGTATTTT,CASSALPSTDTQYF
NA,TRBJ2-5,TRBD1,TRBV5-4,TGTGCCAGCAGCTTGGAAGGGGGCGGATGGGAGACCCAGTACTTC,CASSLEGGGWETQYF
NA,TRBJ2-7,NA,TRBV28,TGTGCCAGCAGTTCCCGCCACGGAAAGGGGATGCAGTACTTC,CASSSRHGKGMQYF
NA,TRBJ1-1,NA,TRBV30,TGTGCCGGGAGCCGGGACACAGTGAACACTGAAGCTTTCTTT,CAGSRDTVNTEAFF
NA,TRBJ2-7,TRBD2,TRBV9,TGTGCCAGCAGCCCTAGCGGGGGTACCTACGAGCAGTACTTC,CASSPSGGTYEQYF
NA,TRBJ1-4,NA,TRBV25-1,TGTGCCAGCAGTGAAGGGGGCAGGGACAAACTGTTTTTT,CASSEGGRDKLFF
NA,TRBJ1-5,NA,TRBV2,TGTGCCAGCAGAGAAAACAGGGAGATAAATCAGCCCCAGCATTTT,CASRENREINQPQHF
NA,TRBJ2-3,NA,TRBV2,TGTGCCAGCAGTGTGAGAGGTAGCACAGATACGCAGTATTTT,CASSVRGSTDTQYF
NA,TRBJ2-2,TRBD1,TRBV2,TGTGCCAGCATGGGACAGACCCTGTGGGCCGGGGAGCTGTTTTTT,CASMGQTLWAGELFF
NA,TRBJ2-7,TRBD2,TRBV10-3,TGTGCCATCAGTGAGCCCGGACTAGCGGGCTACGAGCAGTACTTC,CAISEPGLAGYEQYF
NA,TRBJ1-5,NA,TRBV6-4,TGTGCCAGCAGTTTAGAGCGGGATCAGCCCCAGCATTTT,CASSLERDQPQHF
NA,TRBJ1-2,NA,TRBV5-6,TGTGCCAGCAGCTTCCGGAGGAACCTTAATAACTATGGCTACACCTTC,CASSFRRNLNNYGYTF
NA,TRBJ2-3,NA,TRBV29-1,TGCAGCGTTGGAAGCGCCGTTAGCACAGATACGCAGTATTTT,CSVGSAVSTDTQYF
NA,TRBJ1-4,TRBD1,TRBV28,TGTGCCGCCCGACGGCATGGACAGGAAAATGAAAAACTGTTTTTT,CAARRHGQENEKLFF
NA,TRBJ2-7,NA,TRBV12-1,TGTGCCAAAAGAGGACTAGCGAGCCCCTACGAGCAGTACTTC,CAKRGLASPYEQYF
NA,TRBJ2-5,TRBD1,TRBV7-7,TGTGCTAGCAGCTTAGACAGGGGAAGGGAGACCCAGTACTTC,CASSLDRGRETQYF
NA,TRBJ1-5,NA,TRBV6-1,TGTGCCAGCAGCGGAGGTGGGGATCAGCCCCAGCATTTT,CASSGGGDQPQHF